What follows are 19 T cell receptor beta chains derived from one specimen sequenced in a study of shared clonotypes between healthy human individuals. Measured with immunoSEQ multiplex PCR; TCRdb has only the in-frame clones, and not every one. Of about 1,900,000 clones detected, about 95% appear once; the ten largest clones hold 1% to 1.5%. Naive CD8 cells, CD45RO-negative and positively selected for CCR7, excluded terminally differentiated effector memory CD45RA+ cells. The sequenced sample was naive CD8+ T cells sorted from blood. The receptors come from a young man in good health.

The CDR3, as DNA: TGTGCCAGCAGTGATTCTAGCGGGAATGAGCAGTTCTTC. This sequence encodes CASSDSSGNEQFF. V and J are TRBV2 and TRBJ2-1, with 8 bases that match TRBD2. V lost 3 bases to trimming and J lost 7 bases; unmatched junction nucleotides: 2. This CDR3 is built from 13 residues. CDR1 is SNHLY and CDR2 is FYNNEI in the germline V gene.

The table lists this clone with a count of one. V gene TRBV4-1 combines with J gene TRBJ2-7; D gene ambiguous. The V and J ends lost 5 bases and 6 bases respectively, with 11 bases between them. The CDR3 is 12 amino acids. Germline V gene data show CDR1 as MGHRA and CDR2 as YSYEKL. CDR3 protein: CASSLLGIEQYF. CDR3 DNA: TGCGCCAGCAGCTTGTTGGGAATCGAGCAGTACTTC.

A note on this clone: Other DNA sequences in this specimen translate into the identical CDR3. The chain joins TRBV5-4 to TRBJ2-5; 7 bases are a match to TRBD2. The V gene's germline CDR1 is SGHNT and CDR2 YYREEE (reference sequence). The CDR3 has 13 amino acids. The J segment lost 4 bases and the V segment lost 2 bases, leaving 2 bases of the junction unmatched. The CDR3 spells CASSLWGGETQYF. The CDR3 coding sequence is TGTGCCAGCAGCTTATGGGGGGGAGAGACCCAGTACTTC.

The CDR3 region has the DNA TGTGCCAGCAGTGAAGAAATAGCAGGCTACCAAGAGACCCAGTACTTC. It encodes CASSEEIAGYQETQYF. V is TRBV25-1 and J is TRBJ2-5; no firm D call. From germline, CDR1 is MGHDK and CDR2 SYGVNS. This CDR3 has 16 amino acids. Trimming pared 2 bases from V and 0 bases from J, leaving 13 bases between.

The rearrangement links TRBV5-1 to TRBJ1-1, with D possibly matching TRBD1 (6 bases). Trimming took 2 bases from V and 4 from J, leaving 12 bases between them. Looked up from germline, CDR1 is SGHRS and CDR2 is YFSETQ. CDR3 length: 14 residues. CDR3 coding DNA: TGCGCCAGCAGCTTCGCAGGGGAGGCCACTGAAGCTTTCTTT. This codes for CASSFAGEATEAFF.

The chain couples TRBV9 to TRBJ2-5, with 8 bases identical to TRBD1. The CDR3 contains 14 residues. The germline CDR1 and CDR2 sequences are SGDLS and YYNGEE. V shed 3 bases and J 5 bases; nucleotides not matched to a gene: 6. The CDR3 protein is CASSGRGLRETQYF. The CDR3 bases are TGTGCCAGCAGCGGCAGGGGGCTTCGGGAGACCCAGTACTTC.

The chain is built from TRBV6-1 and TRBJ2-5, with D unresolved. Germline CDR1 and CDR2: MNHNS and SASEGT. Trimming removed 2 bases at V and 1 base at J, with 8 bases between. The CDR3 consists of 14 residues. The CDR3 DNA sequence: TGTGCCAGCAGTGAACTGAGTACCCAAGAGACCCAGTACTTC. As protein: CASSELSTQETQYF.

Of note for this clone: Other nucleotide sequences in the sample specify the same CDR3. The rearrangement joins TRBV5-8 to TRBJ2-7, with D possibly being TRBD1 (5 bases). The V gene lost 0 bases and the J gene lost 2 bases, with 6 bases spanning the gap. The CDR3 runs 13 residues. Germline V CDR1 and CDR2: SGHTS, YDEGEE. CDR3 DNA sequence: TGTGCCAGCAGCTTGGAGGGGACCTACGAGCAGTACTTC. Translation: CASSLEGTYEQYF.

The chain's CDR3 is CASSILGLRSTDTQYF. CDR3 bases: TGTGCCAGCAGCATCCTCGGACTGCGTAGCACAGATACGCAGTATTTT. The rearrangement links TRBV27 to TRBJ2-3; D perhaps matches TRBD2 (5 bases). Germline CDR1 is MNHEY and CDR2 is SMNVEV (reference sequence). Trimming shortened V by 6 bases and J by 0 bases, and 16 bases separated the two germline ends. CDR3 size: 16 residues.

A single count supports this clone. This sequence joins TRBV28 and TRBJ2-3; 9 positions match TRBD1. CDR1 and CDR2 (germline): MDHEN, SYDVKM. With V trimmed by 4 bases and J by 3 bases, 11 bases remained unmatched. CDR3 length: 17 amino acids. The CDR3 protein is CASSWVTGGRGTDTQYF. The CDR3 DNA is TGTGCCAGCAGTTGGGTTACAGGGGGCCGGGGTACAGATACGCAGTATTTT.

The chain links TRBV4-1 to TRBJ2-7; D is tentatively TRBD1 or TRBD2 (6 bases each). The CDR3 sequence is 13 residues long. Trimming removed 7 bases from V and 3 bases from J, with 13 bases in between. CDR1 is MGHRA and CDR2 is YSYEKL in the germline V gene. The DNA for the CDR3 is TGCGCCAGCACCCCGGGGGCAGGCTACGAGCAGTACTTC. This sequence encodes CASTPGAGYEQYF.

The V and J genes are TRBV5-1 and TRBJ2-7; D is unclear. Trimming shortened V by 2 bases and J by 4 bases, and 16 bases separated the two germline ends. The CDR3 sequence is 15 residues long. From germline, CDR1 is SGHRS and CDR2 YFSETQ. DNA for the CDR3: TGCGCCAGCAGCTTAGCCGACTCAGTAATTTACGAGCAGTACTTC. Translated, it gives CASSLADSVIYEQYF.

CDR3 DNA sequence: TGCGCCAGCAGCCTGAATTGGGACACTGAAGCTTTCTTT. Translating it yields CASSLNWDTEAFF. The chain carries TRBV10-1 and TRBJ1-1; D gene unclear. The CDR3 has 13 amino acids. Between the trimmed V and J ends, which lost 6 bases and 3 bases, there was a span of 11 bases. The V gene's germline CDR1 is WNHNN and CDR2 SYGVQD (reference sequence).

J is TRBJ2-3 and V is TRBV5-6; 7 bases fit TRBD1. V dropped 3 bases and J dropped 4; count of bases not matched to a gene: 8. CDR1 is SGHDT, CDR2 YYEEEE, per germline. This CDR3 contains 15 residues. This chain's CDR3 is CASSSGPGTADTQYF. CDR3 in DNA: TGTGCCAGCAGCTCCGGACCTGGGACAGCAGATACGCAGTATTTT.

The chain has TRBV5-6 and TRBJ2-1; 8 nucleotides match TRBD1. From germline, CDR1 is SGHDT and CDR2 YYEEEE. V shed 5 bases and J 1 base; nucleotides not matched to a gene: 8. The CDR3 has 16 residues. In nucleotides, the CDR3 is TGTGCCAGCAGTGGACAGGGCGACGGTTCCTACAATGAGCAGTTCTTC. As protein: CASSGQGDGSYNEQFF.

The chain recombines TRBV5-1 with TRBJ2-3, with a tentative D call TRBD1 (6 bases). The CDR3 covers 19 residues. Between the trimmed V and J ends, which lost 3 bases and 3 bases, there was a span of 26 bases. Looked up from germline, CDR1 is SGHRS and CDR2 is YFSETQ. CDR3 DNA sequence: TGCGCCAGCAGCTACCCACAGCCTCCGACAGGCCTTAGGACAGATACGCAGTATTTT. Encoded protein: CASSYPQPPTGLRTDTQYF.

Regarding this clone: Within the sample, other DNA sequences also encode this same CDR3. The CDR3 region has the DNA TGTGCCAGCAGTTTAACCGGCTCCTACGAGCAGTACTTC. Translation: CASSLTGSYEQYF. The chain uses TRBV5-8 and TRBJ2-7; D unresolved. The germline V gene encodes CDR1 SGHTS and CDR2 YDEGEE. The CDR3 is 13 residues long. Trimming shortened V by 5 bases and J by 0 bases, and 9 bases separated the two germline ends.

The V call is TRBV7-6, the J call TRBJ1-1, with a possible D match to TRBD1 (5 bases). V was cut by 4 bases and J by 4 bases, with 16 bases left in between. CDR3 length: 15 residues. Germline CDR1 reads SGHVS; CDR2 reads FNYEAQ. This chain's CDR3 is CASSSHRDGITEAFF. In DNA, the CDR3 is TGTGCCAGCAGCTCACACCGGGACGGGATCACTGAAGCTTTCTTT.

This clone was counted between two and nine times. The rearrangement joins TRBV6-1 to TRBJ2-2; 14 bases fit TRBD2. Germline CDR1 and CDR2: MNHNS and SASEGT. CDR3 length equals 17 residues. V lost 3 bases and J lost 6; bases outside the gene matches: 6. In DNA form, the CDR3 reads TGTGCCAGCAGTGAGGGACTAGCGGGAGAAGTAGCCGGGGAGCTGTTTTTT. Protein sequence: CASSEGLAGEVAGELFF.